This T cell receptor (beta chain) was obtained from a study of PD-L1 blockade in urothelial cancer. Looking at the study overall: Blood underwent analysis 3 weeks (second dose) and 6 weeks after treatment began. Blood samples had a median of around 140,000 T cells, roughly 84,000 unique TCRs, and clonality roughly 0.08.

Spiking each PCR with synthetic TCR analog templates was performed. Data came from immunoSEQ multiplex PCR; TCRdb stores just in-frame clones and leaves some out. Counted here are tens of thousands of clones, 85% occurring once; the ten biggest clones make up about 15%. The time point: pretreatment peripheral blood. Details on this clone: Its antigen is still unknown.

Broader study findings: Blood clones associated with the tumor expanded more at 3 weeks in durable-benefit patients.

Germline V gene data show CDR1 as LNHNV and CDR2 as YYDKDF (reference sequence). The CDR3 extends over 14 amino acids. V trimming: 6 bases; J trimming: 2 bases; junction bases outside the gene matches: 7. The source material was PBMCs, sampled around atezolizumab (anti-PD-L1) treatment. V gene TRBV15 combines with J gene TRBJ2-7, with 7 bases that match TRBD1. The sequence was obtained from a man aged 55 to 69 with urothelial cancer. This chain's CDR3 is CATRPGTATYEQYF. In DNA, the CDR3 is TGTGCCACCAGACCCGGGACAGCAACCTACGAGCAGTACTTC.